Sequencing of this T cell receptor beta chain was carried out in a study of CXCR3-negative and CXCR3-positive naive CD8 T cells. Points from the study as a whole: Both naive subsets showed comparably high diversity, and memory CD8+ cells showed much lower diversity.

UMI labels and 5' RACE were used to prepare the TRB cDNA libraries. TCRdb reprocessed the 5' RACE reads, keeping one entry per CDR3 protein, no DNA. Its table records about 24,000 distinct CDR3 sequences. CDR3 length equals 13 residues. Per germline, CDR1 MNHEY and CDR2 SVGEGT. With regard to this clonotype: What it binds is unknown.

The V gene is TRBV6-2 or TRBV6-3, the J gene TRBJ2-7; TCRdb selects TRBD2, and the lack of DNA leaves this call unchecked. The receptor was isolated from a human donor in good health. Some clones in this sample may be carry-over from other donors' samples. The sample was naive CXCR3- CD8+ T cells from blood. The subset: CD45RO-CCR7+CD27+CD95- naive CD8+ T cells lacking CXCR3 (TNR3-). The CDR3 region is CASRLADSYEQYF.